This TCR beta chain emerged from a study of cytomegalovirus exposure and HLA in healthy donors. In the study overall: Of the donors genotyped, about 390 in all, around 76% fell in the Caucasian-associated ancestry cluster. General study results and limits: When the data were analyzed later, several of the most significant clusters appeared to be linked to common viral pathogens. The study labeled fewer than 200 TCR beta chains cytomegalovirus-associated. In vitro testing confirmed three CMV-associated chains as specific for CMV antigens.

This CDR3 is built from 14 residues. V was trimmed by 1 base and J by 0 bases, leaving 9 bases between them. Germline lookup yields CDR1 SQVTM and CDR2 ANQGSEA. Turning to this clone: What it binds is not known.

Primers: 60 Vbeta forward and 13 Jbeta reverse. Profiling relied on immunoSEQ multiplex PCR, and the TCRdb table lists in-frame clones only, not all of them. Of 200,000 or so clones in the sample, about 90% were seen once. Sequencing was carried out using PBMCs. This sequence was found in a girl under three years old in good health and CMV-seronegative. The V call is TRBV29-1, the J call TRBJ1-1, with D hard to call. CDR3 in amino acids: CSVEGQLMNTEAFF. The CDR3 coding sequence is TGCAGCGTTGAAGGGCAGTTGATGAACACTGAAGCTTTCTTT. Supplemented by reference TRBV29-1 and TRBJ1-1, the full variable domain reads SAVISQKPSRDICQRGTSLTIQCQVDSQVTMMFWYRQQPGQSLTLIATANQGSEATYESGFVIDKFPISRPNLTFSTLTVSNMSPEDSSIYLCSVEGQLMNTEAFFGQGTRLTVV.